The T cell receptor (beta chain) under discussion was sequenced for a study of naive and memory T cell subsets. Findings of the study overall: TCR abundance followed a power law differing between naive and memory subsets. Clonotypes are single alpha or beta chains, not paired receptors.

Comments on this clonotype: Its antigen is still unknown.

The beta constant-region primer was an equimolar mix of two oligonucleotides covering TRBC1 and TRBC2. The ligated cDNA underwent four PCR rounds using SP2 and nested alpha and beta constant-region primers. TCRdb ran MiXCR on the UMI-ligation and nested PCR reads and lists one entry per CDR3 protein. The repertoire holds over 100,000 distinct CDR3 sequences, with around a third as singletons. CDR3 length: 11 amino acids. Germline V gene lookup returns CDR1 SQVTM and CDR2 ANQGSEA. Trimming at V came to 5 bases and at J to 4 bases, leaving 1 base not matched to a gene. Overnight CMV lysate stimulation of fresh PBMCs defined donor CMV status by CD4+ IFNgamma.

V is TRBV29-1 and J is TRBJ2-5; TRBD1 matches 7 bases. Material: central memory CD4+ T cells from blood. The TCR sequence derives from a human donor in good health. In DNA, the CDR3 is TGCAGCGTTCGGACAGGAGAGACCCAGTACTTC. Translating gives CSVRTGETQYF.